This T cell receptor beta chain derives from a study of blood T cells in healthy people across ages. In regard to this clonotype: Its antigen is still unknown.

Germline V gene data show CDR1 as SQVTM and CDR2 as ANQGSEA. Trimming left V 6 bases short and J 8 bases short, with 12 bases between. This CDR3 spans 11 amino acids. Together with a sample-barcoded 5' primer, a J-beta primer mix was included in a second PCR lasting about 7 to 11 cycles. Each cDNA molecule was tagged by a template-switch adaptor that had 12 random nucleotides. TCRdb used MiXCR to reprocess the 5' RACE reads, holding one entry per CDR3 protein. The sample includes under 950,000 distinct CDR3 sequences, about 24% seen only once; the top ten take less than 25%. Notes on the study in general: CMV status of donors was unknown, possibly confounding expanded clonotype changes. Investigators viewed diversity estimates from one million T cells as underestimates, the study reported.

Caucasian individuals from Russia who were healthy and aged about 6 to 95 acted as donors. The chain carries TRBV29-1 and TRBJ2-3, with unresolved D. The receptor comes from a man between 70 and 80 years old in good health. The specimen was blood. The CDR3 DNA reads TGCAGCGTAGTTAGCCGATCTACGCAGTATTTT. This gives the protein CSVVSRSTQYF.